Sequencing of this TCR beta chain was carried out in a study of molecular identifiers for immune sequencing clone quantification. Germline assignment: CDR1 MDHEN and CDR2 SYDVKM. The V gene lost 2 bases and the J gene lost 10 bases, with 20 bases spanning the gap. CDR3 length: 15 residues. Study findings and constraints: Reports indicate spiked Jurkat TCR RNA from one cell could be found among roughly 980,000 naive cells.

Worth noting for this clonotype: Its matching antigen is unknown. A much larger clone lies a single base off, so this may be a read error.

Listed TCR primers, together with previously described methods, were used for the bulk TCR libraries. TCRdb re-called the PCR reads with MiXCR, one entry per CDR3 protein. This sample carries 460,000 or so distinct CDR3 sequences, about 26% of them seen once, and the ten largest clones take roughly 0.79%. The material sequenced was naive CD8+ T cells from blood, with Jurkat cell RNA spiked in. Subset reported: FACS-sorted CD8+CD4-CCR7+CD45RA+ naive T cells. The V gene is TRBV28, the J gene TRBJ1-2; D possibly corresponds to TRBD1 (6 bases). The sequence was obtained from a human donor in good health. Some libraries in this study had Jurkat cell RNA spiked in. CDR3 coding DNA: TGTGCCAGCAGTTTAGGGGGGGCCATGATGGATGCCTACACCTTC. It translates to CASSLGGAMMDAYTF.